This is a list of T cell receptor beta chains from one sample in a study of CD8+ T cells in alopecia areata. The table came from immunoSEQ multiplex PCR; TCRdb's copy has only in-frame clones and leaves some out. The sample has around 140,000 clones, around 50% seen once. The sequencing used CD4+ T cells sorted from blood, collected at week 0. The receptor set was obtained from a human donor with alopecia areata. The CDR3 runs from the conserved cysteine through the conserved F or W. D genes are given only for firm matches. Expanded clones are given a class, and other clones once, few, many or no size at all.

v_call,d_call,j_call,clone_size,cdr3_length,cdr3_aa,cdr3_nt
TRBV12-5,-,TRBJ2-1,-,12,CASGSQGSEQFF,TGTGCTAGTGGTTCGCAGGGAAGTGAGCAGTTCTTC
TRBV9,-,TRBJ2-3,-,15,CASSVASTPGDTQYF,TGTGCCAGCAGCGTAGCAAGTACTCCGGGCGATACGCAGTATTTT
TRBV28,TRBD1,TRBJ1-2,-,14,CASSSVTGGRGYTF,TGTGCCAGCAGTTCCGTGACAGGGGGGCGAGGCTACACCTTC
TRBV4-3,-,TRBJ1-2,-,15,CASSQETGRGGGYTF,TGCGCCAGCAGCCAAGAGACAGGCCGAGGGGGTGGCTACACCTTC
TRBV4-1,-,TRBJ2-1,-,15,CASSRSDNRWNEQFF,TGCGCCAGCAGCCGTTCCGACAACCGTTGGAATGAGCAGTTCTTC
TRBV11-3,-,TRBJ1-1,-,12,CASSLVHTEAFF,TGTGCCAGCAGCCTAGTACACACTGAAGCTTTCTTT
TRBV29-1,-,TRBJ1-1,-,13,CSVESRPETGAFF,TGCAGCGTTGAGAGCAGGCCGGAGACGGGGGCTTTCTTT
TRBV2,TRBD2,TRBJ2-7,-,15,CASNLLAGGLYEQYF,TGTGCCAGCAATCTACTAGCGGGGGGGCTCTACGAGCAGTACTTC
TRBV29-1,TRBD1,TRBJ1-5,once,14,CSVTGTDSNQPQHF,TGCAGCGTTACCGGGACAGATAGCAATCAGCCCCAGCATTTT
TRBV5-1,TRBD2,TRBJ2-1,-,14,CASSLGVAGGEQFF,TGCGCCAGCAGCTTGGGTGTAGCGGGGGGAGAGCAGTTCTTC
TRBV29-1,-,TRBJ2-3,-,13,CSVVTVSTDTQYF,TGCAGCGTTGTAACCGTTAGCACAGATACGCAGTATTTT
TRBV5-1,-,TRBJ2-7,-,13,CASSLTINYEQYF,TGCGCCAGCAGCTTGACCATTAACTACGAGCAGTACTTC
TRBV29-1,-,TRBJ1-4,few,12,CSVGKGGEKLFF,TGCAGCGTTGGAAAGGGGGGGGAAAAACTGTTTTTT
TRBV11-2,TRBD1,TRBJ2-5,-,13,CASSFGQGETQYF,TGTGCCAGCAGCTTCGGACAGGGAGAGACCCAGTACTTC
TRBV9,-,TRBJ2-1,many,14,CASSVGGTANEQFF,TGTGCCAGCAGCGTGGGGGGAACTGCGAATGAGCAGTTCTTC
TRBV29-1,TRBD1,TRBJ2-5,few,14,CSVRGKGAVETQYF,TGCAGCGTGAGGGGGAAGGGGGCGGTTGAGACCCAGTACTTC
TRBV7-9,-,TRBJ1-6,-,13,CASSSTQYSPLHF,TGTGCCAGCAGTTCAACCCAATACTCACCCCTCCACTTT
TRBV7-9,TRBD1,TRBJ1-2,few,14,CASSFADRAYGYTF,TGTGCCAGCAGCTTCGCGGACAGGGCCTATGGCTACACCTTC
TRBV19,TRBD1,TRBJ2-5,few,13,CASRQGVGETQYF,TGTGCCTCCCGACAGGGAGTCGGAGAGACCCAGTACTTC
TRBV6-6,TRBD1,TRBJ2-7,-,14,CASSRGQGFYEQYF,TGTGCCAGCAGTAGGGGACAGGGCTTTTACGAGCAGTACTTC
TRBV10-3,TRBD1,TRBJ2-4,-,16,CAISEQGQGLKNIQYF,TGTGCCATCAGTGAGCAAGGACAGGGATTGAAAAACATTCAGTACTTC
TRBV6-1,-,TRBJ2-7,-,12,CASSRLAYEQYF,TGTGCCAGCAGTCGACTAGCCTACGAGCAGTACTTC
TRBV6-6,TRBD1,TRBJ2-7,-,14,CASNHGQASYEQYF,TGTGCCAGCAACCATGGACAGGCCAGCTACGAGCAGTACTTC
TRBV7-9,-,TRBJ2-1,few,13,CASSRTAVNEQFF,TGTGCCAGCAGCCGGACAGCGGTCAATGAGCAGTTCTTC
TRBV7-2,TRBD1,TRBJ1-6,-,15,CASSPDRGQSSPLHF,TGTGCCAGCAGCCCCGACAGGGGGCAATCTTCACCCCTCCACTTT
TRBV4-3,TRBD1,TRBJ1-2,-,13,CASSLGQGYGYTF,TGCGCCAGCAGCCTTGGACAGGGCTATGGCTACACCTTC
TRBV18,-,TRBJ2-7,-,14,CASSPSQGAYEQYF,TGTGCCAGCTCACCGTCACAGGGAGCCTACGAGCAGTACTTC
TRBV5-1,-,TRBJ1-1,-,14,CASSLGGQVTEAFF,TGCGCCAGCAGCTTGGGCGGACAAGTCACTGAAGCTTTCTTT
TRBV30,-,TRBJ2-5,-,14,CAWSRWAASETQYF,TGTGCCTGGAGTCGGTGGGCAGCCTCTGAGACCCAGTACTTC
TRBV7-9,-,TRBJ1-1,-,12,CASSSRTDEAFF,TGTGCCAGCAGCTCACGGACAGATGAAGCTTTCTTT
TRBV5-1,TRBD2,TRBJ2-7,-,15,CASSIGTSGPYEQYF,TGCGCCAGCAGCATCGGGACTAGCGGCCCCTACGAGCAGTACTTC
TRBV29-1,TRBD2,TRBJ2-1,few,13,CSAQGLAGGEQFF,TGCAGCGCCCAGGGACTAGCGGGGGGTGAGCAGTTCTTC
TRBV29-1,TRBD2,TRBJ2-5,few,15,CSVEDGGGPQETQYF,TGCAGCGTTGAAGATGGCGGGGGGCCACAAGAGACCCAGTACTTC
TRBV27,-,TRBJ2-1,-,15,CASNPRRRSGNEQFF,TGTGCCAGCAACCCCAGAAGACGCTCGGGAAATGAGCAGTTCTTC
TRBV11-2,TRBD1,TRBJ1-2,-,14,CASRRTGVNGGYTF,TGTGCCAGCAGGAGGACAGGGGTTAATGGTGGCTACACCTTC
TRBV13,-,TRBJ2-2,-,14,CASSSGWDTGELFF,TGTGCCAGCAGCTCAGGGTGGGACACCGGGGAGCTGTTTTTT
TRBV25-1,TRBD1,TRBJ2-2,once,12,CATGQGSGELFF,TGTGCCACGGGACAGGGTTCCGGGGAGCTGTTTTTT
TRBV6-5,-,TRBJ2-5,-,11,CASSYSETQYF,TGTGCCAGCAGTTACTCAGAGACCCAGTACTTC
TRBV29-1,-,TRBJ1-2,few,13,CSVSLAGFGGYTF,TGCAGCGTTTCTCTGGCGGGCTTTGGTGGCTACACCTTC
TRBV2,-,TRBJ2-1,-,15,CASSESQGPYNEQFF,TGTGCCAGCAGTGAGAGTCAGGGGCCCTACAATGAGCAGTTCTTC
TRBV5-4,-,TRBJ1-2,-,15,CASSPTGGTGYGYTF,TGTGCCAGCAGCCCAACGGGGGGAACGGGCTATGGCTACACCTTC
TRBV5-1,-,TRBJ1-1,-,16,CASSLAFGGMNTEAFF,TGCGCCAGCAGCTTGGCCTTTGGGGGAATGAACACTGAAGCTTTCTTT
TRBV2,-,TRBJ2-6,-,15,CASSQGPTHQSVLTF,TGTGCCAGCAGTCAAGGACCGACGCACCAGAGCGTCCTGACTTTC
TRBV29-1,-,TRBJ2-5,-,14,CSVEARMDQETQYF,TGCAGCGTTGAAGCCAGGATGGACCAAGAGACCCAGTACTTC
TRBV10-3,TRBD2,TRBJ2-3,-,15,CATKTSGASTDTQYF,TGTGCCACCAAGACTAGCGGGGCTAGCACAGATACGCAGTATTTT
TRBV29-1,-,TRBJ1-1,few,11,CSVALLTEAFF,TGCAGCGTTGCGCTTTTGACTGAAGCTTTCTTT
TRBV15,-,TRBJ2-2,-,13,CATSREKALELFF,TGTGCCACCAGCAGAGAAAAGGCTTTAGAGCTGTTTTTT
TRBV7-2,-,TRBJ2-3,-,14,CASSLARGTDTQYF,TGTGCCAGCAGCTTAGCCCGGGGCACAGATACGCAGTATTTT
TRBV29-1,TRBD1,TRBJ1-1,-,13,CSSKTGEDTEAFF,TGCAGCTCAAAGACAGGGGAGGACACTGAAGCTTTCTTT
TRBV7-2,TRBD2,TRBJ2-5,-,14,CASSRRGDRETQYF,TGTGCCAGCAGTCGTCGGGGGGATCGGGAGACCCAGTACTTC
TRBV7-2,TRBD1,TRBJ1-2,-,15,CASSLAGRGRNGYTF,TGTGCCAGCAGCTTAGCCGGCAGGGGGCGAAATGGCTACACCTTC
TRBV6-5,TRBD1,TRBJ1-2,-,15,CASSYSGTGVYGYTF,TGTGCCAGCAGTTACTCTGGGACAGGGGTGTATGGCTACACCTTC
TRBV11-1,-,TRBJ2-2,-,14,CASRGRRATGELFF,TGTGCCAGCAGAGGACGGAGGGCTACCGGGGAGCTGTTTTTT
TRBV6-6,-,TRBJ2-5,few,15,CASSYEEGRVETQYF,TGTGCCAGCAGTTATGAGGAGGGGCGCGTAGAGACCCAGTACTTC
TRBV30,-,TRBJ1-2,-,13,CAWTPGNLYGYTF,TGTGCCTGGACCCCAGGGAATCTCTATGGCTACACCTTC
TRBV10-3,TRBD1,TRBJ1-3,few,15,CAIRTDRGSGNTIYF,TGTGCCATCAGAACAGACAGGGGCTCTGGAAACACCATATATTTT
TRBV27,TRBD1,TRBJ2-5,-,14,CASSLSTTGETQYF,TGTGCCAGCAGTTTATCCACGACAGGGGAGACCCAGTACTTC